The present entry profiles one T cell receptor (beta chain) with its context. Original analysis: Amplification of reference gene primers provided the estimated nucleated cell counts. Only in-frame clones appear in the TCRdb table, and some are missing; sequencing was by immunoSEQ multiplex PCR. V and J calls and clone size are given by that table; D and trimming were obtained from the DNA. The repertoire holds approximately 80,000 clones, with around 76% as singletons. This sample stems from a study of blood T cell repertoires in COVID-19. Study information: Sites across the United States, Italy and Spain contributed samples from acute and convalescent COVID-19. T cells, B-cell-depleted T cells, or PBMCs supplied cDNA or gDNA.

Per germline, CDR1 WNHNN and CDR2 SYGVQD (reference sequence). J was trimmed by 4 bases and V by 3 bases; bases with no gene match: 4. CDR3 length equals 14 residues. Material: peripheral blood. This receptor was obtained from a man aged 70-80 years with active or convalescent COVID-19. The gene calls are TRBV10-1 and TRBJ2-5, with 8 bases that match TRBD1. The DNA for the CDR3 is TGCGCCAGCAGTGACAGAGGGACAGGAGAGACCCAGTACTTC. This sequence encodes CASSDRGTGETQYF.